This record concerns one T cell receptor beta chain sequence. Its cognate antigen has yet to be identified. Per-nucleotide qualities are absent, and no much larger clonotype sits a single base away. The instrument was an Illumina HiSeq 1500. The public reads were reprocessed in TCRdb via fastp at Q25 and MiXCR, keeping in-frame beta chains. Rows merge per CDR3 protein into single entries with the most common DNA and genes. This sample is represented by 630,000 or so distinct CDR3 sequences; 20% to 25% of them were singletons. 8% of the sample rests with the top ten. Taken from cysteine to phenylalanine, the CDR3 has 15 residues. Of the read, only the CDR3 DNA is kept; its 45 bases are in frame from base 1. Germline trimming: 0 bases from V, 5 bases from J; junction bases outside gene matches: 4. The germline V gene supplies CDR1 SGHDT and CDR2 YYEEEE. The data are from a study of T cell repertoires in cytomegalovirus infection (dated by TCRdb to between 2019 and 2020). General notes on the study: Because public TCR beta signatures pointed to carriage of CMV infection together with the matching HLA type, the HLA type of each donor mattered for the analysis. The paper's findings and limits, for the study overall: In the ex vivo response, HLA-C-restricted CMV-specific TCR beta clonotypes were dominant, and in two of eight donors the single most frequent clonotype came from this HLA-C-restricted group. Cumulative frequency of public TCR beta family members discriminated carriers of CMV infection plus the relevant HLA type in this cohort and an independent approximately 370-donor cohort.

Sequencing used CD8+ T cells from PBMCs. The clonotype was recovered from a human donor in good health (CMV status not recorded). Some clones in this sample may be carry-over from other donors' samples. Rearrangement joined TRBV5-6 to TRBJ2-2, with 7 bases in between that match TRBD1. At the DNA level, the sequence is TGTGCCAGCAGCTTGGCGGCAGGGGGAACCGGGGAGCTGTTTTTT. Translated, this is CASSLAAGGTGELFF.